The 14 T cell receptor beta chains given below trace back to one sample, sequenced in a study of blood T cell repertoires in COVID-19. Some clones are missing from TCRdb's copy, which holds only in-frame ones; the method was immunoSEQ multiplex PCR. This table holds about 190,000 clones, roughly 80% found once. What was sequenced was PBMCs or T cells enriched from blood (not recorded which). The receptors derive from a woman aged 25 to 45 who had recovered from COVID-19.

The chain employs TRBV11-1 and TRBJ1-1; 11 bases map to TRBD1. Germline-derived CDR1 and CDR2 are SGHAT and FQDESV (reference sequence). J gave up 4 bases and V 5 bases, and 9 bases lay outside the gene matches. The CDR3 has 16 residues. In DNA form, the CDR3 reads TGTGCCAGCAGCCTACCTAGGACAGGGGGCACCACTGAAGCTTTCTTT. Residues: CASSLPRTGGTTEAFF.

This clone was observed once. J is TRBJ1-5 and V is TRBV15; D is possibly TRBD1 (6 bases). The V gene lost 2 bases and the J gene lost 5 bases, with 13 bases spanning the gap. Germline loops: CDR1 LNHNV, CDR2 YYDKDF (reference sequence). The CDR3 has 15 residues. The CDR3 DNA sequence: TGTGCCACCAGCAGAACTACAGGGCATCATCAGCCCCAGCATTTT. Amino acids: CATSRTTGHHQPQHF.

The rearrangement uses TRBV9 and TRBJ2-1; no reliable D call. The CDR3 is 14 amino acids. Germline CDR1 SGDLS, CDR2 YYNGEE. V was shortened by 0 bases and J by 6 bases, with 10 bases between the two germline ends. This CDR3 reads CASSVGSLSNEQFF. CDR3 in DNA: TGTGCCAGCAGCGTAGGGTCCCTATCCAATGAGCAGTTCTTC.

This CDR3 is CASALGGETQYF. The CDR3 DNA reads as TGTGCCAGCGCATTGGGGGGGGAGACCCAGTACTTC. The chain employs TRBV28 and TRBJ2-5, with 7 bases that match TRBD2. Germline V gene lookup returns CDR1 MDHEN and CDR2 SYDVKM. With 8 bases clipped from V and 5 bases from J, the junction kept 5 bases outside the gene matches. The CDR3 length is 12 residues.

This sequence joins TRBV5-1 and TRBJ2-1; 9 nucleotides match TRBD1. V lost 2 bases and J lost 8; bases outside the gene matches: 8. This CDR3 has 15 amino acids. Germline-derived CDR1 and CDR2 are SGHRS and YFSETQ. CDR3 sequence (DNA): TGCGCCAGCAGCTTAACGGGACAGGGTTTCCATGAGCAGTTCTTC. It yields the protein CASSLTGQGFHEQFF.

Only a few counts were recorded for this clone. The chain employs TRBV2 and TRBJ2-3; the D gene is possibly TRBD2 (6 bases). V was cut by 8 bases and J by 5 bases, with 20 bases left in between. The germline CDR1 and CDR2 sequences are SNHLY and FYNNEI. This CDR3 spans 15 amino acids. Written as DNA, the CDR3 is TGTGCCAGCGGCCTAACTTTGCGGGGTGGAGATACGCAGTATTTT. It codes for CASGLTLRGGDTQYF.

The chain couples TRBV28 to TRBJ1-5; 7 bases match TRBD1. The junction had 6 bases not matched to a gene; V was cut back by 6 bases and J by 4 bases. Germline CDR1 and CDR2: MDHEN and SYDVKM. The CDR3 is made up of 14 amino acids. The CDR3 nucleotides are TGTGCCAGCAGGCGGGACAGAGAAAATCAGCCCCAGCATTTT. It codes for CASRRDRENQPQHF.

For this clone: The same CDR3 arises from other DNA sequences in this sample as well. The rearrangement joins TRBV5-1 to TRBJ1-2, with 9 bases lining up with TRBD1. The CDR3 covers 14 residues. Germline V gives CDR1 SGHRS, CDR2 YFSETQ. The J segment lost 4 bases and the V segment lost 4 bases, leaving 5 bases of the junction unmatched. As DNA, the CDR3 is TGCGCCAGCAGCCCACCGGGACAGGGCTATGGCTACACCTTC. It codes for CASSPPGQGYGYTF.

Only a few counts were recorded for this clone. The chain joins TRBV5-4 to TRBJ2-3; 8 nucleotides align to TRBD2. The CDR3 consists of 15 residues. Germline CDR1 and CDR2: SGHNT and YYREEE (reference sequence). Unmatched junction bases numbered 2, after V lost 2 bases and J lost 0 bases. CDR3 sequence: CASSFKRGSTDTQYF. CDR3 DNA sequence: TGTGCCAGCAGCTTCAAGCGGGGGAGCACAGATACGCAGTATTTT.

This sequence joins TRBV28 and TRBJ1-2; 11 nucleotides agree with TRBD1. From germline, CDR1 is MDHEN and CDR2 SYDVKM. This CDR3 spans 14 amino acids. V dropped 7 bases and J dropped 4; count of bases not matched to a gene: 5. The CDR3 DNA is TGTGCCAGCATACGGGACAGGGGGGCCTATGGCTACACCTTC. As protein: CASIRDRGAYGYTF.

This clone showed up just once. This rearrangement joins TRBV2 to TRBJ2-5, with 12 bases lining up with TRBD2. The germline V gene encodes CDR1 SNHLY and CDR2 FYNNEI. Trimming removed 7 bases from V and 0 bases from J; junction bases left unmatched: 9. CDR3 length: 17 residues. The CDR3 nucleotides are TGTGCCAGCAAGGCCCGACTAGCGGGAGCGAACCAAGAGACCCAGTACTTC. Translation: CASKARLAGANQETQYF.

The J gene is TRBJ2-7, the V gene TRBV4-1; TRBD1 matches 10 bases. CDR3 size: 15 residues. V was clipped by 2 bases and J by 7 bases; unmatched bases: 8. CDR1 MGHRA and CDR2 YSYEKL come from the germline V gene. The CDR3 DNA reads as TGCGCCAGCAGCCAACGGACAGGGGGGGTCGAGGAGCAGTACTTC. It is translated as CASSQRTGGVEEQYF.

The chain employs TRBV10-2 and TRBJ2-5; 8 positions match TRBD1. This CDR3 is 14 amino acids long. V was pared by 2 bases and J by 4 bases, with 3 bases of the junction left unmatched. Germline lookup yields CDR1 WSHSY and CDR2 SAAADI. CDR3 in amino acids: CASSEGRGLETQYF. In nucleotides, the CDR3 is TGCGCCAGCAGTGAGGGCAGGGGGCTAGAGACCCAGTACTTC.

The J gene is TRBJ2-7, the V gene TRBV29-1; perhaps TRBD1 as D (6 bases). This CDR3 region has 15 residues. Germline V lookup: CDR1 SQVTM, CDR2 ANQGSEA. With 4 bases removed from V and 4 bases from J, the gap between germline ends came to 20 bases. The CDR3 DNA reads TGCAGCGTTGCCTCCTCAACGGGCAGGGGTTACGAGCAGTACGTC. This gives the protein CSVASSTGRGYEQYV.